Each of the 15 T cell receptor beta chains below was sequenced from the same sample in a study of blood T cells in healthy people across ages. Primers used in a second PCR of roughly 6 to 11 cycles were a sample-barcoded 5' primer and a J-beta primer mix. TCRdb itself ran the 5' RACE reads through MiXCR, one entry per CDR3 protein. Of under 1,100,000 distinct CDR3 sequences listed, approximately 26% were seen once; the top ten hold about 0.8%. The data also belong to a second study, concerning T cells of mothers and their children.

Sequenced material: blood. These receptors all come from a girl aged 2 to 10 in good health.

The CDR3 DNA reads as TGTGCCAGCAGCTCCCAGTTTTCAACTAATGAAAAACTGTTTTTT. It encodes CASSSQFSTNEKLFF. This chain connects TRBV7-2 to TRBJ1-4; D unresolved. This CDR3 has 15 residues. The germline V gene encodes CDR1 SGHTA and CDR2 FQGNSA. With 4 bases removed from V and 0 bases from J, the gap between germline ends came to 9 bases.

This rearrangement joins TRBV12-3 or TRBV12-4 to TRBJ2-5, with 8 bases lining up with TRBD2. The CDR3 has 14 residues. V was clipped by 4 bases and J by 9 bases; unmatched bases: 10. The CDR3 DNA reads as TGTGCCAGCAGTTCTTCTAGCGGGCGAGGGGCCCAGTACTTC. Translated: CASSSSSGRGAQYF.

This chain links TRBV5-1 with TRBJ1-4; possible D gene TRBD1, 6 bases. This CDR3 is built from 14 residues. V was cut by 2 bases and J by 7 bases, with 12 bases left in between. Per germline, CDR1 SGHRS and CDR2 YFSETQ. In nucleotides, the CDR3 is TGCGCCAGCAGCTTTGGGGGGCCGGGTGAAAAACTGTTTTTT. Encoded protein: CASSFGGPGEKLFF.

The CDR3 sequence is CASSYISGSLTDTQYF. The CDR3 DNA follows: TGTGCCAGCAGTTACATTAGCGGGAGCCTCACAGATACGCAGTATTTT. The chain joins TRBV6-2 or TRBV6-3 to TRBJ2-3, with TRBD2 identical over 9 bases. Germline CDR1 reads MNHEY; CDR2 reads SVGEGT. Germline trimming cut 2 bases from V and 2 bases from J; bases unmatched to any gene: 5. This CDR3 is 16 amino acids long.

The J gene is TRBJ2-5, the V gene TRBV4-2; 9 bases line up with TRBD2. Germline trimming cut 0 bases from V and 3 bases from J; bases unmatched to any gene: 5. CDR1 LGHNA and CDR2 YNFKEQ come from the germline V gene. The CDR3 has 16 amino acids. The CDR3 nucleotides are TGTGCCAGCAGCCAAGAGGAGCTAGCGGGGAAAGAGACCCAGTACTTC. Amino acid sequence: CASSQEELAGKETQYF.

The chain carries TRBV29-1 and TRBJ2-1; D may match TRBD1 or TRBD2 (7 bases each). V shed 4 bases and J shed 5 bases, with 24 bases lying between them. Germline-derived CDR1 and CDR2 are SQVTM and ANQGSEA. CDR3 size: 17 residues. In DNA, the CDR3 is TGCAGCGTTGTGGGGTGGGGGAGGGGGCTGAATAACAATGAGCAGTTCTTC. Translated: CSVVGWGRGLNNNEQFF.

This chain joins TRBV4-1 and TRBJ1-4, with a possible D match to TRBD1 (6 bases). The ends were cut back, 0 bases at V and 7 bases at J, with 18 bases in the middle. The CDR3 consists of 17 residues. Germline V gene lookup returns CDR1 MGHRA and CDR2 YSYEKL. CDR3 in amino acids: CASSQDPVGGAGEKLFF. The CDR3 DNA reads TGCGCCAGCAGCCAAGATCCTGTAGGGGGGGCGGGTGAAAAACTGTTTTTT.

The V and J genes are TRBV7-9 and TRBJ2-1; 13 positions agree with TRBD2. The junction had 8 bases not matched to a gene; V was cut back by 5 bases and J by 10 bases. Germline CDR1 and CDR2: SEHNR and FQNEAQ (reference sequence). The CDR3 sequence is 15 residues long. The CDR3: CASSPRLAGGQEQFF. The CDR3 DNA sequence: TGTGCCAGCAGCCCCCGACTAGCGGGAGGACAGGAGCAGTTCTTC.

This clonotype was observed a few times. As DNA, the CDR3 is TGTGCCAGCAGCCCATCAGCGAGGGGAGAAGCTTTCTTT. It translates to CASSPSARGEAFF. The chain recombines TRBV14 with TRBJ1-1, with D perhaps matching TRBD1 (5 bases). In germline, CDR1 is SGHDN, CDR2 FVKESK. This CDR3 spans 13 amino acids. Trimming shortened V by 4 bases and J by 8 bases, and 14 bases separated the two germline ends.

This clonotype was seen at least ten times. This sequence joins TRBV29-1 and TRBJ1-2; unclear D gene. The CDR3 is 15 amino acids. Per the germline V gene, CDR1 is SQVTM and CDR2 is ANQGSEA. V was shortened by 1 base and J by 4 bases, with 16 bases between the two germline ends. The CDR3 DNA sequence: TGCAGCGTTGAAGGAGGCAACTCGCTGCTCTATGGCTACACCTTC. The encoded protein is CSVEGGNSLLYGYTF.

This clonotype has more than one count but fewer than ten. J is TRBJ2-3 and V is TRBV28, with TRBD2 matching 7 bases. CDR3 length equals 14 residues. V was clipped by 6 bases and J by 2 bases; unmatched bases: 5. Germline-derived CDR1 and CDR2 are MDHEN and SYDVKM. As DNA, the CDR3 is TGTGCCAGCAGCCTAGCGGCCAACACAGATACGCAGTATTTT. Its translation: CASSLAANTDTQYF.

The sample holds a few counts of this clonotype. The CDR3 protein is CASSLAGVVETQYF. The CDR3 nucleotides are TGTGCCAGCAGCTTGGCCGGGGTGGTAGAGACCCAGTACTTC. The rearrangement joins TRBV5-4 to TRBJ2-5; the D gene is possibly TRBD2 (5 bases). The V end was cut by 0 bases, the J end by 4 bases, with 10 bases between. Germline V lookup: CDR1 SGHNT, CDR2 YYREEE (reference sequence). This CDR3 is 14 amino acids long.

The rearrangement links TRBV29-1 to TRBJ2-2, with D unclear. The ends were cut back, 5 bases at V and 0 bases at J, with 10 bases in the middle. Germline V gene data show CDR1 as SQVTM and CDR2 as ANQGSEA. This CDR3 contains 14 residues. The CDR3 loop reads CSVIIPANTGELFF. CDR3 DNA sequence: TGCAGCGTTATCATACCCGCGAACACCGGGGAGCTGTTTTTT.

This chain uses TRBV20-1 with TRBJ2-3; a possible D gene is TRBD1 (5 bases). The CDR3 spans 13 residues. From germline, CDR1 is DFQATT and CDR2 SNEGSKA (reference sequence). Trimming stripped 3 bases from V and 1 base from J, with 8 bases between. CDR3 in amino acids: CSASTGRTDTQYF. In nucleotides, the CDR3 is TGCAGTGCTAGTACAGGACGCACAGATACGCAGTATTTT.

The chain combines TRBV12-3 or TRBV12-4 with TRBJ2-1, with 12 bases fitting TRBD2. The junction had 15 bases not matched to a gene; V was cut back by 8 bases and J by 10 bases. This CDR3 is 16 amino acids long. Here the CDR3 DNA reads TGTGCCAGCTCGGTCTCGGTGACTAGCGGGAGAGACGAGCAGTTCTTC. It translates to CASSVSVTSGRDEQFF.